This record concerns one T cell receptor beta chain sequence. Researchers amplified the TCR beta CDR3 regions from RNA transcripts. First-round RT-PCR with HTBI primers amplified the TCR CDR3 region. TCRdb analysed the multiplex PCR reads with MiXCR anew, one entry per CDR3 protein. This sample has 500,000 to 700,000 distinct CDR3 sequences, with approximately 15% found just once. The authors deemed Graves' hyperthyroidism stable absent ophthalmopathy progression within 18 months. Diagnosis relied on clinical symptoms, serum thyroxine and TRAb, thyroid ultrasound and orbital computed tomography. Source material for PBMCs was over 8 ml fresh peripheral blood. The data belong to a study of T cells in Graves' hyperthyroidism and ophthalmopathy. Study at large: The initial diagnosis was the point when peripheral blood was collected, ahead of any treatment.

V shed 3 bases and J shed 3 bases, with 8 bases lying between them. The germline V gene encodes CDR1 SGHAT and CDR2 FQNNGV. The CDR3 runs to 13 residues. The chain is built from TRBV11-2 and TRBJ1-1; D unclear. The sequence was collected from a woman under 30 with Graves' hyperthyroidism. Sequences were obtained from blood. The CDR3 DNA follows: TGTGCCAGCAGCTTTTCGGTCTACACTGAAGCTTTCTTT. It is translated as CASSFSVYTEAFF.